Described below is a single T cell receptor (beta chain) sequence and its context. The data derive from a study of blood T cell repertoires in COVID-19. The germline CDR1 and CDR2 sequences are MNHEY and SMNVEV (reference sequence). The CDR3 is 17 amino acids. The V and J ends lost 4 bases and 5 bases respectively, with 20 bases between them. In the original analysis: Reference gene primers were amplified, and this amplification served to estimate nucleated cell counts. Clones were sequenced by immunoSEQ multiplex PCR, and TCRdb holds only the in-frame ones, with some missing. V and J calls and clone size come straight from that table; D and trimming were deduced from the DNA. The sample holds almost 350,000 clones, 85% to 90% seen once. Ages ranged from about 18 to 89 years, with residence in 24 US areas. Self-reported history from a screening survey and questionnaire set each donor's cohort. Before they entered the study, exposed participants had met a COVID-19 case within 2 weeks.

The sequence derives from a woman under 40 who had been exposed to COVID-19. J is TRBJ1-4 and V is TRBV27; D may be TRBD1 (6 bases). The sample consisted of PBMCs or T cells enriched from blood (not recorded which). The CDR3 nucleotides read TGTGCCAGCAGTTGGGCCCCCAGAACAGGGTCCAATGAAAAACTGTTTTTT. Residues: CASSWAPRTGSNEKLFF.